This T cell receptor beta chain was documented in a study of T cells after yellow fever vaccination. Each CDR3 protein is one row after TCRdb ran MiXCR on the 5' RACE reads. The top ten clones hold more than 13% of a sample with hundreds of thousands of distinct CDR3 sequences, approximately 12% of them seen once. This sequence originates from a man younger than 45 who received the YFV17D yellow fever vaccine. The specimen comprised PBMCs, sampled on the day of the yellow fever booster vaccination.

CDR3 DNA sequence: TGCAGCGTTGACACAGGGGTCGAGCAGTACTTC. This encodes CSVDTGVEQYF. The chain uses TRBV29-1 and TRBJ2-7, with TRBD1 identical over 7 bases. Germline V gene data show CDR1 as SQVTM and CDR2 as ANQGSEA. CDR3 length equals 11 residues. Unmatched junction bases numbered 2, after V lost 3 bases and J lost 6 bases.